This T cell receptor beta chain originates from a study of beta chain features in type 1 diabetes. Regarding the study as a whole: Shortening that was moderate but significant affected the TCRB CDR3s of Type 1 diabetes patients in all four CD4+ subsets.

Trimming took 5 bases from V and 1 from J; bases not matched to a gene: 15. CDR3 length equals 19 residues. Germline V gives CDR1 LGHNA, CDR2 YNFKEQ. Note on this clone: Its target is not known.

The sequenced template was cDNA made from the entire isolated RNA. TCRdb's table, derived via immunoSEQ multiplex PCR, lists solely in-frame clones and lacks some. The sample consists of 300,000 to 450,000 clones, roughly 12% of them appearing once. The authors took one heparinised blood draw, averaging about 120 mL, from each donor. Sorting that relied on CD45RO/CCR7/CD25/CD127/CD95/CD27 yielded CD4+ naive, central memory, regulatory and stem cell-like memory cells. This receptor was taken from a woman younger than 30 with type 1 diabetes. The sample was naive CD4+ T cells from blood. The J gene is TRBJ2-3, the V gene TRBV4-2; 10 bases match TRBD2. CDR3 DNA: TGTGCCAGCAGCTCACCACCGTTCTCTGGGACTAGCGGCACAGATACGCAGTATTTT. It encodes CASSSPPFSGTSGTDTQYF.